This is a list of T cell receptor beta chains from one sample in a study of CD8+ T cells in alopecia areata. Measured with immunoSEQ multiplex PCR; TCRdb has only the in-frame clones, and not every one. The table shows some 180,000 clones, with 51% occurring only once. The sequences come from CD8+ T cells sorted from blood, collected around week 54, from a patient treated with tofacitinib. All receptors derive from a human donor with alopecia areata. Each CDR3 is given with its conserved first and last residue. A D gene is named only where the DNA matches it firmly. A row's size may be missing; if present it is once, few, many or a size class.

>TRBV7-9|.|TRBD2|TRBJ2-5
CASTRPGLAEETQYF
TGTGCCAGCACGCGACCGGGACTAGCGGAAGAGACCCAGTACTTC
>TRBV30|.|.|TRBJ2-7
CAWSPMLGYEQYF
TGTGCCTGGAGCCCAATGCTAGGGTACGAGCAGTACTTC
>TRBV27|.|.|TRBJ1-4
CASSPGTRAEKLFF
TGTGCCAGCAGTCCAGGGACGCGTGCTGAAAAACTGTTTTTT
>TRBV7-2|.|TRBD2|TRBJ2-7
CASSRTSGDYEQYF
TGTGCCAGCAGTCGGACTAGCGGGGATTACGAGCAGTACTTC
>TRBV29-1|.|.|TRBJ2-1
CSALAGAYNEQFF
TGCAGCGCCCTGGCGGGGGCTTACAATGAGCAGTTCTTC
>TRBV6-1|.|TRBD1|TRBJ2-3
CASSVRQGPTDTQYF
TGTGCCAGCAGTGTCAGACAGGGGCCCACAGATACGCAGTATTTT
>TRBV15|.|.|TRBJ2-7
CATSSGIKPEQYF
TGTGCCACCAGCAGCGGGATAAAACCCGAGCAGTACTTC
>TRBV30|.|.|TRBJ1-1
CAWSVHSPNTEAFF
TGTGCCTGGAGTGTACACAGTCCCAACACTGAAGCTTTCTTT
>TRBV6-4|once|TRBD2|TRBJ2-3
CASSDSGGGSTDTQYF
TGTGCCAGCAGTGATAGCGGGGGGGGAAGCACAGATACGCAGTATTTT
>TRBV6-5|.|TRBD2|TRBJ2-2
CASRPTSGRTGELFF
TGTGCCAGCAGACCGACTAGCGGAAGAACCGGGGAGCTGTTTTTT
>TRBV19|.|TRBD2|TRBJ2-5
CASSMGGGPQETQYF
TGTGCCAGTAGTATGGGCGGGGGGCCCCAAGAGACCCAGTACTTC
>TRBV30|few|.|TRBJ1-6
CAWSTRDLESYNSPLHF
TGTGCCTGGAGTACCCGGGACCTAGAATCCTATAATTCACCCCTCCACTTT
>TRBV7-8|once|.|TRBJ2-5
CASSLPGAGSETQYF
TGTGCCAGCAGCTTACCCGGAGCAGGGTCGGAGACCCAGTACTTC
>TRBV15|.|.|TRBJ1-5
CATSVEGGQPQHF
TGTGCCACCAGTGTCGAGGGGGGTCAGCCCCAGCATTTT
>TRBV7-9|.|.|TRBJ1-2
CASSLGAENYGYTF
TGTGCCAGCAGCTTAGGTGCCGAAAACTATGGCTACACCTTC
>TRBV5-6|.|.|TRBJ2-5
CASSSGTGQETQYF
TGTGCCAGCAGTTCCGGGACGGGTCAAGAGACCCAGTACTTC
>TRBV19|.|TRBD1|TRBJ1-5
CAGGRQGSNQPQHF
TGTGCCGGGGGGAGACAGGGCAGCAATCAGCCCCAGCATTTT
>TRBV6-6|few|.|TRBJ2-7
CASNHGQGRYEQYF
TGTGCCAGCAACCACGGCCAGGGGCGATACGAGCAGTACTTC
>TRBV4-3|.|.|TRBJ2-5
CASSQVLQGRETQYF
TGCGCCAGCAGCCAAGTCCTACAGGGTCGGGAGACCCAGTACTTC
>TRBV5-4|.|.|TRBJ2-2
CASSLLGSNTGELFF
TGTGCCAGCAGCTTGTTAGGGTCGAACACCGGGGAGCTGTTTTTT
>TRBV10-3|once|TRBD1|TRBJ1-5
CAIREGQGANQPQHF
TGTGCCATCAGAGAAGGACAGGGGGCGAATCAGCCCCAGCATTTT
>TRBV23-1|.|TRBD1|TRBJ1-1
CASSQSGDRSTEAFF
TGCGCCAGCAGTCAATCGGGGGACAGAAGCACTGAAGCTTTCTTT
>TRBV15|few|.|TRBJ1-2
CATSRDETPSPYGYTF
TGTGCCACCAGCAGAGATGAGACCCCAAGTCCCTATGGCTACACCTTC
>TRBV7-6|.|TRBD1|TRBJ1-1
CASSMGTGHTEAFF
TGTGCCAGCAGCATGGGGACAGGGCACACTGAAGCTTTCTTT
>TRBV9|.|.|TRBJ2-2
CASSPGQNTGELFF
TGTGCCAGCAGCCCGGGACAGAACACCGGGGAGCTGTTTTTT
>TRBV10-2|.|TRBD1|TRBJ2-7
CASSEGTAFYEQYF
TGCGCCAGCAGTGAAGGGACAGCATTCTACGAGCAGTACTTC
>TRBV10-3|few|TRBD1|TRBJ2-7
CAMGQANIYEQYF
TGTGCCATGGGACAGGCGAACATCTACGAGCAGTACTTC
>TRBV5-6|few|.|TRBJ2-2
CASSFSGELFF
TGTGCCAGCAGCTTTAGCGGGGAGCTGTTTTTT
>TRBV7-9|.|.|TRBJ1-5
CASSSAESNQPQHF
TGTGCCAGCAGCTCCGCAGAGAGCAATCAGCCCCAGCATTTT
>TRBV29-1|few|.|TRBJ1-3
CSARDEKGNTIYF
TGCAGCGCCCGGGACGAGAAAGGAAACACCATATATTTT
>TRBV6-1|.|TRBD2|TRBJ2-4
CASSDILAGAVGNIQYF
TGTGCCAGCAGTGATATACTAGCGGGTGCAGTTGGGAACATTCAGTACTTC
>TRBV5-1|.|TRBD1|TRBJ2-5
CASSLAAGGVETQYF
TGCGCCAGCAGCTTGGCCGCAGGGGGTGTTGAGACCCAGTACTTC
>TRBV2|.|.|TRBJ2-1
CASRRSGSLNEQFF
TGTGCCAGCAGGCGATCCGGGTCCCTCAATGAGCAGTTCTTC
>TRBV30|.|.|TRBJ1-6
CAWSVNKRGTNPPLHF
TGTGCCTGGAGCGTGAACAAACGGGGTACTAATCCACCCCTCCACTTT
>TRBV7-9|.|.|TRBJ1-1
CASSSSWEGTEAFF
TGTGCCAGCAGCTCCTCATGGGAGGGAACTGAAGCTTTCTTT
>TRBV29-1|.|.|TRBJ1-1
CSSVDGDTEAFF
TGCAGCTCCGTCGACGGGGACACTGAAGCTTTCTTT
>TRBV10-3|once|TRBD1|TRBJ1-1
CAISEGDRVEAFF
TGTGCCATCAGTGAAGGGGACAGGGTTGAAGCTTTCTTT
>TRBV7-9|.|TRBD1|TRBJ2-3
CASRRYQGATDTQYF
TGTGCCAGCAGGCGTTACCAGGGGGCCACAGATACGCAGTATTTT
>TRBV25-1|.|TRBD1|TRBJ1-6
CATSTGGDSPLHF
TGTGCCACAAGCACAGGGGGGGATTCACCCCTCCACTTT
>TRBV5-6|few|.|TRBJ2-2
CASSPPTGELFF
TGTGCCAGCAGCCCCCCTACCGGGGAGCTGTTTTTT
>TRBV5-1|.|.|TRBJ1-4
CASSPGFIPEKLFF
TGCGCCAGCAGCCCGGGCTTTATACCTGAAAAACTGTTTTTT
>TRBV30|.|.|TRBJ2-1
CAWSGRLVANEQFF
TGTGCCTGGAGTGGTCGGCTAGTTGCCAATGAGCAGTTCTTC
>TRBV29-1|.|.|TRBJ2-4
CSVAGTIQYF
TGCAGCGTCGCGGGAACAATTCAGTACTTC
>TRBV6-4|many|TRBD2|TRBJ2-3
CASSEVAGASDTQYF
TGTGCCAGCAGTGAGGTAGCGGGGGCTTCAGATACGCAGTATTTT
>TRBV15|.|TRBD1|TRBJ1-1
CATSRDKGTVHIGLVF
TGTGCCACCAGCAGAGATAAGGGGACAGTCCATATCGGCTTGGTCTTT
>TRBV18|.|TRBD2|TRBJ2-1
CASSPDGEGSYNEQFF
TGTGCCAGCTCACCAGACGGGGAGGGGTCCTACAATGAGCAGTTCTTC
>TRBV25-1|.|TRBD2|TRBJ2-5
CASSDKLAGGETQYF
TGTGCCAGCAGTGATAAACTAGCGGGGGGGGAGACCCAGTACTTC
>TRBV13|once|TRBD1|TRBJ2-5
CASSRRGPQETQYF
TGTGCCAGCAGCCGAAGGGGGCCCCAAGAGACCCAGTACTTC
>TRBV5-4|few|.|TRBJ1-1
CASSFQADTEAFF
TGTGCCAGCAGCTTCCAGGCGGACACTGAAGCTTTCTTT
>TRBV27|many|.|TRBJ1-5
CASSLGAINQPQHF
TGTGCCAGCAGTTTGGGGGCCATCAATCAGCCCCAGCATTTT
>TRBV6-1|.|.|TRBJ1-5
CASSENEPQHF
TGTGCCAGCAGTGAAAACGAGCCCCAGCATTTT
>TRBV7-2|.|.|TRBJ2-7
CASSLGAGSYEQYF
TGTGCCAGCAGCTTAGGGGCAGGTTCCTACGAGCAGTACTTC
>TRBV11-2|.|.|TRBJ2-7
CASSELSYEQYF
TGTGCCAGCAGCGAATTGAGTTACGAGCAGTACTTC
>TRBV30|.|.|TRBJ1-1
CAWSVQTERNTEAFF
TGTGCCTGGAGTGTTCAAACAGAACGGAACACTGAAGCTTTCTTT
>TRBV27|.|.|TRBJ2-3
CASSFAPGTQYF
TGTGCCAGCAGTTTTGCCCCGGGGACGCAGTATTTT
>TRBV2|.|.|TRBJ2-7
CASRPGTSSYEQYF
TGTGCCAGCAGACCCGGGACTTCTTCCTACGAGCAGTACTTC
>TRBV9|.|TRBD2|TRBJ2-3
CASSVAGGIGDTQYF
TGTGCCAGCAGCGTAGCCGGGGGGATTGGAGATACGCAGTATTTT
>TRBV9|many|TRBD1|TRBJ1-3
CASSQTGGRNTIYF
TGTGCCAGCAGCCAAACAGGGGGCAGAAACACCATATATTTT
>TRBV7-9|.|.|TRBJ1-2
CASSLSGGGPNYGYTF
TGTGCCAGCAGCCTCTCCGGTGGAGGGCCCAACTATGGCTACACCTTC
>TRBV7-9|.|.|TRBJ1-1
CASSPVLGANTEAFF
TGTGCCAGCAGCCCAGTATTGGGGGCGAACACTGAAGCTTTCTTT